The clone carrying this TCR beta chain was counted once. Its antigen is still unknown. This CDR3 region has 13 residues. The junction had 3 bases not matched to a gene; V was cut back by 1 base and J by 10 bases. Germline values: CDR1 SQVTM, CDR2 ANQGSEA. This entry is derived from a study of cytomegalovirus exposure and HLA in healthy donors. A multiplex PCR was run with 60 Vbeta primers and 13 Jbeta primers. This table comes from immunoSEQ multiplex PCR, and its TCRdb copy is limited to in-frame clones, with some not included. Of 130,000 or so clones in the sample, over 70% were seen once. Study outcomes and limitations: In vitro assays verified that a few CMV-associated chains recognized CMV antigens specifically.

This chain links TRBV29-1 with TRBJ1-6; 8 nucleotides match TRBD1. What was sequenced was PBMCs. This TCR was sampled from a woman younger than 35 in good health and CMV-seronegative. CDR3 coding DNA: TGCAGCGTTGAAGTAGACAGGGGATCACCCCTCCACTTT. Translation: CSVEVDRGSPLHF. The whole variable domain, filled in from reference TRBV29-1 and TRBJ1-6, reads SAVISQKPSRDICQRGTSLTIQCQVDSQVTMMFWYRQQPGQSLTLIATANQGSEATYESGFVIDKFPISRPNLTFSTLTVSNMSPEDSSIYLCSVEVDRGSPLHFGNGTRLTVT.